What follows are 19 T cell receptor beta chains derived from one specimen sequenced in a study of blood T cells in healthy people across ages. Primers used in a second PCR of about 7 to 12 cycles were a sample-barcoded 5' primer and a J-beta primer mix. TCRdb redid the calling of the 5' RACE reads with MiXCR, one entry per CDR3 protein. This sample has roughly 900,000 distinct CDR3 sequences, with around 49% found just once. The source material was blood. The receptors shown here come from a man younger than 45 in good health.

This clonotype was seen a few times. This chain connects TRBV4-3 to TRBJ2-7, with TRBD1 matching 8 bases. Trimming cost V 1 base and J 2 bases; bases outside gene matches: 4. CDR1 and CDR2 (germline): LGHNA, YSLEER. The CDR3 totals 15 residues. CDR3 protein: CASSQGTGLAYEQYF. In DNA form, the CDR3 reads TGCGCCAGCAGCCAAGGGACAGGGTTGGCCTACGAGCAGTACTTC.

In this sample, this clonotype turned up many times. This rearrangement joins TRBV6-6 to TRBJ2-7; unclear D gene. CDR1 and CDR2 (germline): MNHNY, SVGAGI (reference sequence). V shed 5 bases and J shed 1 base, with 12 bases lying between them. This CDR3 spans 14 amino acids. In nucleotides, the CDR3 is TGTGCCAGCAGTGCGCATGACGGATCCTACGAGCAGTACTTC. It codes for CASSAHDGSYEQYF.

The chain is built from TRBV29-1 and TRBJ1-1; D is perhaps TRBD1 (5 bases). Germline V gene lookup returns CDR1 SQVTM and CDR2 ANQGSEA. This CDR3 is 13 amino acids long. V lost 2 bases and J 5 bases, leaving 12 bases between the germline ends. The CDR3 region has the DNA TGCAGCGTTGAAACGGGGGGGAGGACTGAAGCTTTCTTT. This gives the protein CSVETGGRTEAFF.

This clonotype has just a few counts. The DNA for the CDR3 is TGCAGTGGAATACAGGGGAGCTCCTACAATGAGCAGTTCTTC. Protein product: CSGIQGSSYNEQFF. V and J are TRBV20-1 and TRBJ2-1, with 7 bases fitting TRBD1. The CDR3 length is 14 residues. Per germline, CDR1 DFQATT and CDR2 SNEGSKA (reference sequence). V lost 7 bases, J lost 0 bases, and 6 bases stayed unmatched.

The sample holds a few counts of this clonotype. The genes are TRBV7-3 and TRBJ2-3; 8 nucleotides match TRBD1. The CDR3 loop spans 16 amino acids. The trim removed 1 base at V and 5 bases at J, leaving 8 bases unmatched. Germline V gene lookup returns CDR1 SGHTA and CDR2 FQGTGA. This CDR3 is CASSLNQGARGDTQYF. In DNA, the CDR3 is TGTGCCAGCAGCTTAAACCAGGGGGCGCGAGGAGATACGCAGTATTTT.

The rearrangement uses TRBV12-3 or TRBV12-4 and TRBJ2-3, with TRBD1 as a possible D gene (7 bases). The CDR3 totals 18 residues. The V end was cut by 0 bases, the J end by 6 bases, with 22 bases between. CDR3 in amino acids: CASSLARGAGQTPDTQYF. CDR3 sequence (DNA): TGTGCCAGCAGTTTAGCCAGGGGTGCGGGACAGACTCCCGATACGCAGTATTTT.

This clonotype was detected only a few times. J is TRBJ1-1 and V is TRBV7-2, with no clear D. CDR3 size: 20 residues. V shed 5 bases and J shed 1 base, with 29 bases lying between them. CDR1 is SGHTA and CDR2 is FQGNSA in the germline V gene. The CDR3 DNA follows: TGTGCCAGCAGCCGGCCACGGCTAAGGGAGTTCGGACCTTCGAACACTGAAGCTTTCTTT. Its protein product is CASSRPRLREFGPSNTEAFF.

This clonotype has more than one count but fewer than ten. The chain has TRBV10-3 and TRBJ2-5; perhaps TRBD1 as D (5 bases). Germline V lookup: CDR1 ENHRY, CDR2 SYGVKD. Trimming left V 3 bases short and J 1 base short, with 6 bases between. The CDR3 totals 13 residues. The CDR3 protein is CAISDDSQETQYF. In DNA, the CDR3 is TGTGCCATCAGTGACGACAGCCAAGAGACCCAGTACTTC.

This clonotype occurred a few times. CDR3 sequence reads: CASIISHIQYF. The DNA for the CDR3 is TGTGCCTCCATCATTTCCCACATTCAGTACTTC. The chain employs TRBV30 and TRBJ2-7; the D is unclear. The DNA end is a closer match to TRBJ2-4, so the J assignment may be wrong. Germline CDR1 and CDR2: GTSNPN and SVGIG (reference sequence). This CDR3 has 11 residues.

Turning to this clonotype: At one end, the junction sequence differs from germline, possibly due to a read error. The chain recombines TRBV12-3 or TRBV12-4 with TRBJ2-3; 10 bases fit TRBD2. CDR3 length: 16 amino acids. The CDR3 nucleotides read TGTGCCAGCAGTTTTTGGGGGACTAGCGTGCAAGATGCGCAGTATTTT. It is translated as CASSFWGTSVQDAQYF.

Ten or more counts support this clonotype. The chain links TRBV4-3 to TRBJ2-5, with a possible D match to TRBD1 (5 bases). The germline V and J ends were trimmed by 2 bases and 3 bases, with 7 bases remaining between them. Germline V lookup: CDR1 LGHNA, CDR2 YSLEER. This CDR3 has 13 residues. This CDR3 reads CASSQRGKETQYF. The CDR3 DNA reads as TGCGCCAGCAGCCAAAGGGGAAAAGAGACCCAGTACTTC.

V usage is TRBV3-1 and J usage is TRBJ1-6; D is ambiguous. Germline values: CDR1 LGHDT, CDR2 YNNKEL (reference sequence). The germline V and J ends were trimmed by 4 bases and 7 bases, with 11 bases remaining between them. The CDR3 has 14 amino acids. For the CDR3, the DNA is TGTGCCAGCAGCCCGGAGTGGAGGAATTCACCCCTCCACTTT. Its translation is CASSPEWRNSPLHF.

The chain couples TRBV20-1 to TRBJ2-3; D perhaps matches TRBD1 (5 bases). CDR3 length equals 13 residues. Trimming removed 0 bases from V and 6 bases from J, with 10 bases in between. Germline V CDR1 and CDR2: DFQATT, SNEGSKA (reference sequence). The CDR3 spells CSARDPTVDTQYF. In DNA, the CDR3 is TGCAGTGCTAGAGACCCGACAGTGGATACGCAGTATTTT.

CDR3 nucleotide sequence: TGTGCCAGCAGCCCGAATTCAGGGAGAGAGACCCAGTACTTC. Amino acid sequence: CASSPNSGRETQYF. This chain joins TRBV7-2 and TRBJ2-5, with D possibly being TRBD1 or TRBD2 (5 bases each). The germline CDR1 and CDR2 sequences are SGHTA and FQGNSA. The ends were cut back, 5 bases at V and 4 bases at J, with 14 bases in the middle. This CDR3 region has 14 residues.

CDR3 sequence: CASSVRDRQETQYF. The CDR3, as DNA: TGTGCCAGCAGTGTCCGGGACAGACAAGAGACCCAGTACTTC. This chain joins TRBV6-2 or TRBV6-3 and TRBJ2-5, with TRBD1 identical over 7 bases. Germline CDR1 and CDR2: MNHEY and SVGEGT. The CDR3 runs 14 residues. With V trimmed by 5 bases and J by 2 bases, 5 bases remained unmatched.

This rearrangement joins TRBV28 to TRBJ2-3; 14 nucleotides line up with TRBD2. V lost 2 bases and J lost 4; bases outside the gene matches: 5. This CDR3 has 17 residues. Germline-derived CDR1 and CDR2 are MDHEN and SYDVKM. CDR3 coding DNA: TGTGCCAGCAGTTTAAGGAGACTAGCGGGGGGGCCAGATACGCAGTATTTT. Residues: CASSLRRLAGGPDTQYF.

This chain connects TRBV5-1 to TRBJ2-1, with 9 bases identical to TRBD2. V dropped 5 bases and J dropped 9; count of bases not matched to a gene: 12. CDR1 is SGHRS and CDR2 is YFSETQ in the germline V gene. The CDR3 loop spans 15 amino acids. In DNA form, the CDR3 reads TGCGCCAGCAGTCTAGTAGCGGGGGTCCGAGGTGAGCAGTTCTTC. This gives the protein CASSLVAGVRGEQFF. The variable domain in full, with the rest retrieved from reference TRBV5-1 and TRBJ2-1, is KAGVTQTPRYLIKTRGQQVTLSCSPISGHRSVSWYQQTPGQGLQFLFEYFSETQRNKGNFPGRFSGRQFSNSRSEMNVSTLELGDSALYLCASSLVAGVRGEQFFGPGTRLTVL.

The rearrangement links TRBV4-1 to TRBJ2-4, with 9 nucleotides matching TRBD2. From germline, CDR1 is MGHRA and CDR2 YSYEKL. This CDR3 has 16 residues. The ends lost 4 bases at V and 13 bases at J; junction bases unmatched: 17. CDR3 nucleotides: TGCGCCAGCAGCCGAGACTGGGGCGGGGGGGCGAAAGAGCAGTACTTC. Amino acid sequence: CASSRDWGGGAKEQYF.

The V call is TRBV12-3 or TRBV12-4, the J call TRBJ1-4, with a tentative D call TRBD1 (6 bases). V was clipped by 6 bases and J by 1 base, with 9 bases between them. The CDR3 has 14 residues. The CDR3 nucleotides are TGTGCCAGCAGCCGACAGGAAACTAATGAAAAACTGTTTTTT. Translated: CASSRQETNEKLFF.